This T cell receptor (beta chain) was identified in a study of breast tumors, draining lymph nodes, adjacent tissues. Breast cancer patients provided tissue from their axillary draining lymph nodes. Overall study findings and caveats: The data were judged consistent with most tumor T cells coming from lymph node and expanding in tumor. Compared with lymph nodes, tumors were less diverse; compared with nontumor tissue, more. That most tumor T cells come from lymph nodes remained unproven.

There are a few counts of this clonotype. Its antigen is still unknown. A much larger clone differs by one base, so this may be a read error. TCRdb analysed the multiplex PCR reads with MiXCR anew, one entry per CDR3 protein. The sample yields approximately 210,000 distinct CDR3 sequences, under 40% seen once. Germline V lookup: CDR1 DFQATT, CDR2 SNEGSKA (reference sequence). The J segment lost 9 bases and the V segment lost 3 bases, leaving 7 bases of the junction unmatched. The length of the CDR3 is 14 residues. The V and J genes are TRBV20-1 and TRBJ2-1, with 11 positions matching TRBD2. Sequenced material: axillary lymph node tissue. The receptor's source is a female donor with breast cancer. Some clones in this sample may be carry-over from other donors' samples. The CDR3 protein is CSARTSGTHTEQFF. DNA for the CDR3: TGCAGTGCTAGGACTAGCGGGACCCACACTGAGCAGTTCTTC.